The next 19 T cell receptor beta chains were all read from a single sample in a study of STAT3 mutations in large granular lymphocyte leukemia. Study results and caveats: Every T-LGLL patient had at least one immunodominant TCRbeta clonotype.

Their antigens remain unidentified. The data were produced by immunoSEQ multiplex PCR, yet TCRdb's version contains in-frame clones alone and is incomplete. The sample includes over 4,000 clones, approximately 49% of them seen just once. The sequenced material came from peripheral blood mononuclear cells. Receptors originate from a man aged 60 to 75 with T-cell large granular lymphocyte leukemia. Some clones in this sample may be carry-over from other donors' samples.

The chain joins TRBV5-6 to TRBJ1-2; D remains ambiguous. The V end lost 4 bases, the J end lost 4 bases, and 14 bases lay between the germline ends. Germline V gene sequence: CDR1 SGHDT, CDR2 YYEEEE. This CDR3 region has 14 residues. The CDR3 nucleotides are TGTGCCAGCAGCAAATCGAGCTATTCCTATGGCTACACCTTC. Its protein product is CASSKSSYSYGYTF. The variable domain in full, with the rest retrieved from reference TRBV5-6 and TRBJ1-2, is DAGVTQSPTHLIKTRGQQVTLRCSPKSGHDTVSWYQQALGQGPQFIFQYYEEEERQRGNFPDRFSGHQFPNYSSELNVNALLLGDSALYLCASSKSSYSYGYTFGSGTRLTVV.

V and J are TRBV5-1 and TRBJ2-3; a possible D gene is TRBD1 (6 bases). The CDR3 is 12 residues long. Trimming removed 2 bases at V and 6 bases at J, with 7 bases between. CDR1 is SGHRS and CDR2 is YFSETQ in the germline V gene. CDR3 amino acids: CASSFGQDTQYF. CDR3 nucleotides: TGCGCCAGCAGCTTCGGACAGGATACGCAGTATTTT. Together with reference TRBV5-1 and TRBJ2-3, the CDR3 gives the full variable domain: KAGVTQTPRYLIKTRGQQVTLSCSPISGHRSVSWYQQTPGQGLQFLFEYFSETQRNKGNFPGRFSGRQFSNSRSEMNVSTLELGDSALYLCASSFGQDTQYFGPGTRLTVL.

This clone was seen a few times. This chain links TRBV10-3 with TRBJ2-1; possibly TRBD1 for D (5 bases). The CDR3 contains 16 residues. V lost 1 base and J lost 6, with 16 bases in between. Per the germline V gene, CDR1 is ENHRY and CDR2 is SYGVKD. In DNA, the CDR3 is TGTGCCATCAGTGAGTTGGGATCAAAAGGGGTCAATGAGCAGTTCTTC. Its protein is CAISELGSKGVNEQFF.

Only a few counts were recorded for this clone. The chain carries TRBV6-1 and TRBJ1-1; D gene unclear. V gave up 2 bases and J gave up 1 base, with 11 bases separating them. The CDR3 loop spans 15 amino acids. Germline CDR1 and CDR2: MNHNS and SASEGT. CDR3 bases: TGTGCCAGCAGTGAAAAACGGGGTGCGAACACTGAAGCTTTCTTT. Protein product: CASSEKRGANTEAFF.

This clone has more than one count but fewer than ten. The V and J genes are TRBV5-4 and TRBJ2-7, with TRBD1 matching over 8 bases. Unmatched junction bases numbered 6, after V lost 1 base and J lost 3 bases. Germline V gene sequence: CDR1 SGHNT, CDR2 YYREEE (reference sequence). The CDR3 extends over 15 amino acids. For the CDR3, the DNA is TGTGCCAGCAGCTTGACCGGGACAGGTATCTACGAGCAGTACTTC. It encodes CASSLTGTGIYEQYF.

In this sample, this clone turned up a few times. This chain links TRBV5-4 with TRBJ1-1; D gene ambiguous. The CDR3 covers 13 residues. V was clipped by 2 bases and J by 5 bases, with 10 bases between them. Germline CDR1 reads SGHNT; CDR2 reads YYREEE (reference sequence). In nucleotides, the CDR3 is TGTGCCAGCAGCTTAGAGAGGATGACTGAAGCTTTCTTT. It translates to CASSLERMTEAFF.

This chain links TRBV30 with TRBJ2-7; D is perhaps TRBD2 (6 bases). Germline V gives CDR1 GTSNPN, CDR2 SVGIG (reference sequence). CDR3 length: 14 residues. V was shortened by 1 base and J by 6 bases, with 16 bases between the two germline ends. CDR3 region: CAWSAPRDQSEQYV. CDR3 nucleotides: TGTGCCTGGAGTGCGCCGCGGGATCAGTCCGAGCAGTACGTC.

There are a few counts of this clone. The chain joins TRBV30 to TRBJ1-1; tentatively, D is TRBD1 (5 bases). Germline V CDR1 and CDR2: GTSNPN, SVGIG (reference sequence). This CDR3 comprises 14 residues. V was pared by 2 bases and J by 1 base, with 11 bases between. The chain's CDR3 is CAWSTGLGNTEAFF. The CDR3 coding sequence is TGTGCCTGGAGTACGGGACTGGGGAACACTGAAGCTTTCTTT.

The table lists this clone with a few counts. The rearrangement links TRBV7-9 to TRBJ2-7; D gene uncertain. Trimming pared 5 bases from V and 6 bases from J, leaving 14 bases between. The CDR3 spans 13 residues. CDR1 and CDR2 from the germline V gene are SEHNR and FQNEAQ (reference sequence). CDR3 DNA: TGTGCCAGCAGCACGGACCTCTGGAGCGAGCAGTACGTC. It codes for CASSTDLWSEQYV.

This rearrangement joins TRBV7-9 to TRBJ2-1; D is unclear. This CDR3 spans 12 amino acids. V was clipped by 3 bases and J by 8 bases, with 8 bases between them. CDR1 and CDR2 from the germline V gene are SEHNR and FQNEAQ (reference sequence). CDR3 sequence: CASSLGRDEQFF. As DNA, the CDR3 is TGTGCCAGCAGCTTGGGTCGGGATGAGCAGTTCTTC.

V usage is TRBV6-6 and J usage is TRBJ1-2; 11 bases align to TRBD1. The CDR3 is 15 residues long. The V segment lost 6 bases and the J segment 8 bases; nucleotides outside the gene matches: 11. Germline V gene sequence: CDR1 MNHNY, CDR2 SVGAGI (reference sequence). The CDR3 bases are TGTGCCAGCAGGAGGACAGGGGGCGAGTCTGAGGGCTACACCTTC. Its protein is CASRRTGGESEGYTF.

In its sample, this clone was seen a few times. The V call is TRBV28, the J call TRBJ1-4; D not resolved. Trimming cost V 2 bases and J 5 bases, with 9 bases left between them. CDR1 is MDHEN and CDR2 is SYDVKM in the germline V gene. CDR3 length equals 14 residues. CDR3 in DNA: TGTGCCAGCAGTTTACCGCCAGAAAATGAAAAACTGTTTTTT. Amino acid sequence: CASSLPPENEKLFF.

Here the CDR3 DNA reads TGTGCCTGGAGTGGGACAGGGTTCTACTACGAGCAGTACTTC. Translated: CAWSGTGFYYEQYF. The V gene is TRBV30, the J gene TRBJ2-7, with 8 bases fitting TRBD1. The CDR3 is made up of 14 amino acids. Trimming removed 1 base from V and 3 bases from J; junction bases left unmatched: 5. CDR1 GTSNPN and CDR2 SVGIG come from the germline V gene (reference sequence). The full variable domain, in which reference TRBV30 and TRBJ2-7 provide the parts outside the CDR3, is SQTIHQWPATLVQPVGSPLSLECTVEGTSNPNLYWYRQAAGRGLQLLFYSVGIGQISSEVPQNLSASRPQDRQFILSSKKLLLSDSGFYLCAWSGTGFYYEQYFGPGTRLTVT.

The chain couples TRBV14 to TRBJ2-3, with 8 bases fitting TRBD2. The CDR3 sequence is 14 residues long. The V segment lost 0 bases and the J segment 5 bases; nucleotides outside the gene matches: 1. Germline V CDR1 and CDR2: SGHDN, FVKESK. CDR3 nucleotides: TGTGCCAGCAGCCAAGAACTAGCGGAAGATACGCAGTATTTT. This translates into CASSQELAEDTQYF.

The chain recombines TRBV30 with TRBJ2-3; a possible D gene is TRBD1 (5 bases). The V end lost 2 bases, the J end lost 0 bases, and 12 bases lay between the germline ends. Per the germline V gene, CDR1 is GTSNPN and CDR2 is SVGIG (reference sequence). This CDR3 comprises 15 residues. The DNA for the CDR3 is TGTGCCTGGAGTCAGGGTGGGTTGAGCACAGATACGCAGTATTTT. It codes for CAWSQGGLSTDTQYF.

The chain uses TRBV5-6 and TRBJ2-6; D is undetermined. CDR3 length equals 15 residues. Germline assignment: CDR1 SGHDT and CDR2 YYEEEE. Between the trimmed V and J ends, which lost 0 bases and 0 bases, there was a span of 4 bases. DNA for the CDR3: TGTGCCAGCAGCTTGGGTGGCTCTGGGGCCAACGTCCTGACTTTC. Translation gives CASSLGGSGANVLTF.

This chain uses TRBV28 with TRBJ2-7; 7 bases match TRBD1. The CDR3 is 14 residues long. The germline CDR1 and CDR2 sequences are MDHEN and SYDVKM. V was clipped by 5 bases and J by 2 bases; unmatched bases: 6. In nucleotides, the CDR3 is TGTGCCAGCAGTCGGACAGGTCTCACCTACGAGCAGTACTTC. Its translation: CASSRTGLTYEQYF.

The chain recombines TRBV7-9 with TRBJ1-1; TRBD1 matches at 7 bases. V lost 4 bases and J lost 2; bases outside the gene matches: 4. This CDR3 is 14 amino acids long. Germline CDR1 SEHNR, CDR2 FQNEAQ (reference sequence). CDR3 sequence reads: CASSYGQVNTEAFF. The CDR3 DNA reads TGTGCCAGCAGCTACGGACAGGTCAACACTGAAGCTTTCTTT.

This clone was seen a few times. In DNA, the CDR3 is TGTGCCAGCAGAAAACCAGGGCATTCACCCCTCCACTTT. Translation: CASRKPGHSPLHF. This rearrangement joins TRBV28 to TRBJ1-6; tentative D call: TRBD1 (5 bases). This CDR3 region has 13 residues. Per the germline V gene, CDR1 is MDHEN and CDR2 is SYDVKM. The V and J ends lost 6 bases and 8 bases respectively, with 11 bases between them.